What follows are 2 T cell receptor beta chains derived from one specimen sequenced in a study of blood T cell repertoires in COVID-19. The table came from immunoSEQ multiplex PCR; TCRdb's copy has only in-frame clones and leaves some out. The repertoire holds 65,000 to 70,000 clones, with roughly 80% as singletons. The sequencing input was peripheral blood. The source of these receptors is a man between 60 and 75 years old with acute or convalescent COVID-19.

The chain is built from TRBV2 and TRBJ2-7; D might be TRBD1 (6 bases). Trimming took 9 bases from V and 6 from J, leaving 12 bases between them. CDR3 length equals 11 residues. Germline values: CDR1 SNHLY, CDR2 FYNNEI. The CDR3 here is CASTGFSEQYF. The CDR3 DNA follows: TGTGCCAGTACAGGGTTCTCCGAGCAGTACTTC. Complete variable domain (other parts from reference TRBV2 and TRBJ2-7): EPEVTQTPSHQVTQMGQEVILRCVPISNHLYFYWYRQILGQKVEFLVSFYNNEISEKSEIFDDQFSVERPDGSNFTLKIRSTKLEDSAMYFCASTGFSEQYFGPGTRLTVT.

V usage is TRBV19 and J usage is TRBJ1-6; TRBD1 agrees at 9 bases. CDR1 and CDR2 (germline): LNHDA, SQIVND (reference sequence). Losses at the gene ends were 5 bases for V and 5 bases for J; bases not matched to a gene: 4. The CDR3 contains 15 residues. CDR3 nucleotides: TGTGCCAGTAGTGCCCGGACAGGGGATAATTCACCCCTCCACTTT. Translated, it gives CASSARTGDNSPLHF. The complete variable domain, with remaining parts taken from reference TRBV19 and TRBJ1-6, reads DGGITQSPKYLFRKEGQNVTLSCEQNLNHDAMYWYRQDPGQGLRLIYYSQIVNDFQKGDIAEGYSVSREKKESFPLTVTSAQKNPTAFYLCASSARTGDNSPLHFGNGTRLTVT.